This TCR beta chain was captured in a study of cytomegalovirus exposure and HLA in healthy donors. Study context: Genetic ancestry analysis placed around four fifths of the approximately 400 donors that were genotyped in the Caucasian-associated cluster.

The PCR made use of 60 Vbeta and 13 Jbeta primers. Only in-frame clones appear in the TCRdb table, and some are missing; sequencing was by immunoSEQ multiplex PCR. The listing contains under 50,000 clones. General observations from the study: A previous analysis found most TCR beta V segments productive roughly 87% or roughly 30% of the time. An assumption of roughly uniform sequencing depth across donors underlay the presence/absence analyses. Among immune exposure information, only CMV serostatus was available.

On this clone itself: Antigen specificity is unknown.

This TCR was recovered from a male donor in good health and CMV-seronegative. The sequencing sample was made of PBMCs.

CDR3 DNA sequence: TGCGCCAGCAGCCAAGAGGACAGCCCTAATGAAAAACTGTTTTTT. Translating gives CASSQEDSPNEKLFF. V is TRBV4-1 and J is TRBJ1-4, with D maybe TRBD1 (6 bases). Germline values: CDR1 MGHRA, CDR2 YSYEKL. This CDR3 comprises 15 residues. Deletions cut 0 bases from V and 3 bases from J, with 8 bases between.